This entry lists 21 T cell receptor beta chains sequenced from one sample in a study of post-analysis software for immune sequencing data. Whole-study results and caveats: Included in a set of about five TRBV segments more frequent in patients than controls were TRBV5-6, TRBV5-1 and TRBV20-1.

Libraries were made from TCR beta cDNA, and they carried unique molecular identifiers. TCRdb passed the PCR reads through MiXCR, listing each CDR3 protein once. This sample has around 500,000 distinct CDR3 sequences, with roughly 34% found just once. Their antigen targets remain unknown. Source material: blood. The receptors stem from a girl between 2 and 17 years old with multiple sclerosis.

In its sample, this clonotype was seen a few times. The genes are TRBV6-5 and TRBJ1-2; D ambiguous. The CDR3 loop spans 15 amino acids. Germline V gene sequence: CDR1 MNHEY, CDR2 SVGAGI. Trimming took 0 bases from V and 4 from J, leaving 12 bases between them. CDR3 bases: TGTGCCAGCAGTTACTCAGACCGCCCCTTCTATGGCTACACCTTC. This gives the protein CASSYSDRPFYGYTF.

This clonotype showed up many times. This chain links TRBV7-8 with TRBJ2-3, with D perhaps TRBD1 (6 bases). In germline, CDR1 is SGHVS, CDR2 FQNEAQ. The V and J ends lost 1 base and 10 bases respectively, with 15 bases between them. The CDR3 has 14 amino acids. This CDR3 is CASSLVSRGEAQYF. CDR3 in DNA: TGTGCCAGCAGCTTAGTCAGCAGGGGAGAGGCGCAGTATTTT.

V is TRBV6-4 and J is TRBJ1-1; a possible D gene is TRBD1 (6 bases). V was clipped by 3 bases and J by 3 bases, with 8 bases between them. This CDR3 region has 13 residues. Germline CDR1 is MRHNA and CDR2 is SNTAGT. The CDR3 loop reads CASSEAGDTEAFF. CDR3 bases: TGTGCCAGCAGTGAGGCAGGGGACACTGAAGCTTTCTTT.

The chain carries TRBV5-1 and TRBJ2-7, with D possibly being TRBD1 or TRBD2 (6 bases each). Per the germline V gene, CDR1 is SGHRS and CDR2 is YFSETQ. There are 14 residues in the CDR3. V was clipped by 6 bases and J by 4 bases, with 17 bases between them. The CDR3 coding sequence is TGCGCCAGCACACGACAGGTTGGAGGGTACGAGCAGTACTTC. Its translation is CASTRQVGGYEQYF.

The sample holds a few counts of this clonotype. This chain connects TRBV12-3 or TRBV12-4 to TRBJ2-1; D perhaps matches TRBD2 (6 bases). V was cut by 5 bases and J by 0 bases, with 17 bases left in between. The CDR3 totals 17 residues. The CDR3 sequence is CASSLHLGGSSYNEQFF. In DNA, the CDR3 is TGTGCCAGCAGTCTCCACCTCGGGGGAAGCTCCTACAATGAGCAGTTCTTC.

This clonotype was counted ten times or more. Here the CDR3 reads CASSPGLQEDTQYF. CDR3 coding DNA: TGTGCCAGCAGCCCCGGCCTCCAGGAAGATACGCAGTATTTT. The chain is built from TRBV5-6 and TRBJ2-3, with D uncertain. V was trimmed by 4 bases and J by 5 bases, leaving 14 bases between them. The CDR3 spans 14 residues. Germline V gene lookup returns CDR1 SGHDT and CDR2 YYEEEE. Combining the CDR3 with reference TRBV5-6 and TRBJ2-3 gives the whole variable domain DAGVTQSPTHLIKTRGQQVTLRCSPKSGHDTVSWYQQALGQGPQFIFQYYEEEERQRGNFPDRFSGHQFPNYSSELNVNALLLGDSALYLCASSPGLQEDTQYFGPGTRLTVL.

The table lists this clonotype with a few counts. The chain combines TRBV7-2 with TRBJ2-5; 9 nucleotides match TRBD1. The CDR3 spans 16 residues. Per germline, CDR1 SGHTA and CDR2 FQGNSA. V lost 1 base and J lost 1; bases outside the gene matches: 4. CDR3: CASSLGPGQGQETQYF. CDR3 nucleotide sequence: TGTGCCAGCAGCTTAGGGCCGGGACAGGGCCAAGAGACCCAGTACTTC. Combining the CDR3 with reference TRBV7-2 and TRBJ2-5 gives the whole variable domain GAGVSQSPSNKVTEKGKDVELRCDPISGHTALYWYRQSLGQGLEFLIYFQGNSAPDKSGLPSDRFSAERTGGSVSTLTIQRTQQEDSAVYLCASSLGPGQGQETQYFGPGTRLLVL.

The V and J genes are TRBV20-1 and TRBJ2-1; 7 nucleotides line up with TRBD1. The J segment lost 14 bases and the V segment lost 0 bases, leaving 4 bases of the junction unmatched. The CDR3 extends over 11 amino acids. Germline CDR1 DFQATT, CDR2 SNEGSKA (reference sequence). In DNA, the CDR3 is TGCAGTGCTAGAGATCGGCAGGGGGAGTTCTTC. Protein product: CSARDRQGEFF.

The chain is built from TRBV2 and TRBJ2-7; 9 nucleotides line up with TRBD1. The V gene end was trimmed by 5 bases and the J gene end by 1 base; junction bases not matched to a gene: 21. From germline, CDR1 is SNHLY and CDR2 FYNNEI. CDR3 length: 20 residues. CDR3 DNA sequence: TGTGCCAGCAGTACCGGGGAGTCCATCCCCGACAGGGGGAAGTCCTACGAGCAGTACTTC. Amino acid sequence: CASSTGESIPDRGKSYEQYF.

The chain is built from TRBV20-1 and TRBJ1-2; 10 nucleotides agree with TRBD1. Germline CDR1 DFQATT, CDR2 SNEGSKA (reference sequence). V was pared by 4 bases and J by 4 bases, with 9 bases of the junction left unmatched. CDR3 size: 15 residues. For the CDR3, the DNA is TGCAGTGCTACGACCGGGACAGGGGACCTCTATGGCTACACCTTC. Protein sequence: CSATTGTGDLYGYTF.

This clonotype was counted only a few times. The genes are TRBV7-8 and TRBJ2-5, with 7 nucleotides matching TRBD2. This CDR3 is 19 amino acids long. Trimming removed 1 base from V and 3 bases from J; junction bases left unmatched: 17. Germline V CDR1 and CDR2: SGHVS, FQNEAQ. The CDR3 DNA is TGTGCCAGCAGCTTAGAAATGCCCCAAGCGGGGCTGACCGAAGAGACCCAGTACTTC. Amino acid sequence: CASSLEMPQAGLTEETQYF.

This clonotype turned up a few times. The chain uses TRBV11-3 and TRBJ2-1; D gene ambiguous. Germline values: CDR1 SGHNT, CDR2 YENEEA. The ends were cut back, 3 bases at V and 2 bases at J, with 14 bases in the middle. CDR3 size: 16 residues. The CDR3 DNA reads TGTGCCAGCAGCTTGTTGGCAGGAGCTCCCTACAATGAGCAGTTCTTC. Its protein product is CASSLLAGAPYNEQFF.

Only a few counts were recorded for this clonotype. V gene TRBV29-1 combines with J gene TRBJ2-5; D possibly matches TRBD1 or TRBD2 (5 bases each). Trimming took off 6 bases at V and 2 bases at J, with 13 bases between the two ends. The CDR3 has 13 residues. Germline V CDR1 and CDR2: SQVTM, ANQGSEA. The CDR3 region has the DNA TGCAGCGTCTTGGGACGGCAGCAAGAGACCCAGTACTTC. Encoded protein: CSVLGRQQETQYF. The whole variable domain, remainder taken from reference TRBV29-1 and TRBJ2-5, is SAVISQKPSRDICQRGTSLTIQCQVDSQVTMMFWYRQQPGQSLTLIATANQGSEATYESGFVIDKFPISRPNLTFSTLTVSNMSPEDSSIYLCSVLGRQQETQYFGPGTRLLVL.

V gene TRBV20-1 combines with J gene TRBJ1-5; tentatively, D is TRBD1 (6 bases). The CDR3 consists of 15 residues. In germline, CDR1 is DFQATT, CDR2 SNEGSKA (reference sequence). CDR3: CRADIGGAGNQPQHF. The CDR3, as DNA: TGCAGGGCGGACATCGGGGGCGCGGGCAATCAGCCCCAGCATTTT.

The table lists this clonotype with a few counts. The DNA for the CDR3 is TGTGCCAGCAGGGACTGGGGCTATGGCTACACCTTC. Translated: CASRDWGYGYTF. This chain connects TRBV12-3 or TRBV12-4 to TRBJ1-2; no clear D. This CDR3 has 12 residues. Trimming pared 6 bases from V and 4 bases from J, leaving 9 bases between.

This clonotype was seen a few times. The rearrangement joins TRBV12-3 or TRBV12-4 to TRBJ1-1; 8 bases match TRBD1. Trimming took 4 bases from V and 5 from J; bases not matched to a gene: 6. CDR3 size: 14 residues. The CDR3 reads CASSWAGGGTEAFF. In nucleotides, the CDR3 is TGTGCCAGCAGTTGGGCAGGGGGCGGTACTGAAGCTTTCTTT.

This clonotype came up a few times. The chain recombines TRBV29-1 with TRBJ2-1, with 7 bases matching TRBD1. This CDR3 region has 13 residues. V gave up 7 bases and J gave up 4 bases; unmatched junction bases: 7. Germline assignment: CDR1 SQVTM and CDR2 ANQGSEA. This CDR3 is CSADRVAYNEQFF. Here the CDR3 DNA reads TGCAGCGCCGACAGGGTTGCTTACAATGAGCAGTTCTTC.

Here the CDR3 reads CASSLGPAERKTQYF. CDR3 nucleotides: TGTGCCAGCAGCTTGGGTCCCGCCGAGAGGAAGACCCAGTACTTC. The V gene is TRBV5-6, the J gene TRBJ2-5, with D hard to call. The length of the CDR3 is 15 residues. The V gene's germline CDR1 is SGHDT and CDR2 YYEEEE. The germline V and J ends were trimmed by 0 bases and 6 bases, with 15 bases remaining between them.

This clonotype has just a few counts. V and J are TRBV6-6 and TRBJ2-5, with 11 bases lining up with TRBD2. Trimming at V came to 1 base and at J to 4 bases, leaving 2 bases not matched to a gene. This CDR3 region has 15 residues. Germline V gene lookup returns CDR1 MNHNY and CDR2 SVGAGI (reference sequence). CDR3 in DNA: TGTGCCAGCAGTTACTTAGCGGGGGGGGGAGAGACCCAGTACTTC. It translates to CASSYLAGGGETQYF.

The table lists this clonotype with a few counts. The chain uses TRBV29-1 and TRBJ1-1; unclear D gene. This CDR3 is built from 14 residues. The germline V gene has CDR1 SQVTM and CDR2 ANQGSEA. Deletions cut 4 bases from V and 4 bases from J, with 16 bases between. The CDR3 region has the DNA TGCAGCGTTGGGATGGGGTTCGGAATCACTGAAGCTTTCTTT. It specifies CSVGMGFGITEAFF.

A word on this clonotype: The junction shows a germline mismatch at one end, possibly a read error. The rearrangement links TRBV5-6 to TRBJ2-5; D is unclear. Germline CDR1 is SGHDT and CDR2 is YYEEEE. The CDR3 is 16 residues long. In DNA form, the CDR3 reads TGTGCCAGCAGCTTGGACTGCAGTAAGGTCGTGGGTGAGCAGTACTTT. This codes for CASSLDCSKVVGEQYF.